This entry lists 25 T cell receptor beta chains sequenced from one sample in a study of OX40 agonist ivuxolimab in advanced cancers. The method was immunoSEQ multiplex PCR; TCRdb's version includes in-frame clones alone and lacks a portion of them. The repertoire holds 35,000 or so clones, with roughly 82% as singletons. Source: CD4+ or CD8+ T cells sorted from blood, taken in a trial of the OX40 agonist ivuxolimab. These receptors were taken from an adult with an advanced solid tumor such as melanoma, head and neck, liver or kidney cancer.

V usage is TRBV11-3 and J usage is TRBJ2-6; D gene ambiguous. Trimming took 5 bases from V and 5 from J, leaving 22 bases between them. Germline CDR1 and CDR2: SGHNT and YENEEA. The CDR3 has 18 amino acids. The CDR3 protein is CASSGITSRQSRANVLTF. DNA of the CDR3: TGTGCCAGCAGCGGCATTACATCTCGACAAAGTCGGGCCAACGTCCTGACTTTC.

V gene TRBV6-5 combines with J gene TRBJ2-7; TRBD1 is a possible D gene (6 bases). Germline assignment: CDR1 MNHEY and CDR2 SVGAGI. V was trimmed by 2 bases and J by 3 bases, leaving 11 bases between them. The CDR3 runs 14 residues. The CDR3 region is CASSYRPGVYEQYF. CDR3 sequence (DNA): TGTGCCAGCAGTTACCGGCCAGGGGTCTACGAGCAGTACTTC.

V and J are TRBV20-1 and TRBJ2-7; D unresolved. Germline V gene lookup returns CDR1 DFQATT and CDR2 SNEGSKA (reference sequence). V gave up 7 bases and J gave up 0 bases, with 7 bases separating them. The CDR3 runs to 11 residues. CDR3 DNA sequence: TGCAGTGGGGGTCTCTCCTACGAGCAGTACTTC. It yields the protein CSGGLSYEQYF.

The chain has TRBV21-1 and TRBJ2-1; the table calls TRBD2, which could not be checked here. TRBV21-1 is a listed pseudogene. CDR3 size: 13 residues. CDR3 sequence: CASTRSPHNEQFF. In DNA form, the CDR3 reads TGTGCCAGCACCCGGAGTCCACACAATGAGCAGTTCTTC.

This rearrangement joins TRBV19 to TRBJ1-1; D unclear. Germline V gives CDR1 LNHDA, CDR2 SQIVND (reference sequence). This CDR3 has 18 amino acids. V was shortened by 3 bases and J by 1 base, with 21 bases between the two germline ends. In DNA form, the CDR3 reads TGTGCCAGTAGTATTCTGGCGGTAGCACGGGGTAGGAACACTGAAGCTTTCTTT. This codes for CASSILAVARGRNTEAFF. The complete variable domain, with remaining parts taken from reference TRBV19 and TRBJ1-1, reads DGGITQSPKYLFRKEGQNVTLSCEQNLNHDAMYWYRQDPGQGLRLIYYSQIVNDFQKGDIAEGYSVSREKKESFPLTVTSAQKNPTAFYLCASSILAVARGRNTEAFFGQGTRLTVV.

The chain combines TRBV28 with TRBJ1-1; D is undetermined. CDR1 is MDHEN, CDR2 SYDVKM, per germline. The CDR3 totals 12 residues. V was pared by 5 bases and J by 11 bases, with 15 bases between. The CDR3 bases are TGTGCCAGCAGTAAAAGGCCAGGTGGGGCTTTCTTT. Residues: CASSKRPGGAFF.

The chain recombines TRBV9 with TRBJ2-1; D possibly corresponds to TRBD2 (5 bases). The CDR3 sequence is 15 residues long. The germline V gene encodes CDR1 SGDLS and CDR2 YYNGEE. Trimming shortened V by 1 base and J by 0 bases, and 8 bases separated the two germline ends. DNA of the CDR3: TGTGCCAGCAGCGTACTAGGACTCTCCTACAATGAGCAGTTCTTC. Translated: CASSVLGLSYNEQFF.

This chain links TRBV7-3 with TRBJ2-1, with D possibly matching TRBD2 (6 bases). The germline V and J ends were trimmed by 6 bases and 1 base, with 10 bases remaining between them. This CDR3 is built from 14 residues. CDR1 SGHTA and CDR2 FQGTGA come from the germline V gene. The CDR3 DNA follows: TGTGCCAGCAGTCGGGGGAGGTCCTACAATGAGCAGTTCTTC. Amino acids: CASSRGRSYNEQFF.

This rearrangement joins TRBV19 to TRBJ2-3; D perhaps matches TRBD1 (7 bases). The germline gives CDR1 LNHDA, CDR2 SQIVND (reference sequence). The CDR3 contains 16 residues. V was pared by 3 bases and J by 0 bases, with 13 bases between. CDR3 in amino acids: CASSIGPGGSTDTQYF. The CDR3 coding sequence is TGTGCCAGTAGTATTGGCCCAGGGGGGAGCACAGATACGCAGTATTTT.

The chain is built from TRBV10-1 and TRBJ2-3; possibly TRBD2 for D (6 bases). Germline CDR1 is WNHNN and CDR2 is SYGVQD (reference sequence). The CDR3 loop spans 15 amino acids. With 4 bases removed from V and 0 bases from J, the gap between germline ends came to 11 bases. CDR3 in DNA: TGCGCCAGCAGTGCGGGGGACCTTAGCACAGATACGCAGTATTTT. It encodes CASSAGDLSTDTQYF.

This sequence joins TRBV19 and TRBJ1-1, with a possible D match to TRBD1 (6 bases). CDR1 and CDR2 from the germline V gene are LNHDA and SQIVND (reference sequence). The CDR3 runs 15 residues. V lost 6 bases and J 1 base, leaving 15 bases between the germline ends. The CDR3 nucleotides are TGTGCCAGTAGACCCGCGAGAGGGGGGAACACTGAAGCTTTCTTT. Its translation: CASRPARGGNTEAFF. Together with reference TRBV19 and TRBJ1-1, the CDR3 gives the full variable domain: DGGITQSPKYLFRKEGQNVTLSCEQNLNHDAMYWYRQDPGQGLRLIYYSQIVNDFQKGDIAEGYSVSREKKESFPLTVTSAQKNPTAFYLCASRPARGGNTEAFFGQGTRLTVV.

The V gene is TRBV11-2, the J gene TRBJ2-2; 7 bases map to TRBD2. This CDR3 is 15 amino acids long. Germline-derived CDR1 and CDR2 are SGHAT and FQNNGV. Germline trimming cut 3 bases from V and 1 base from J; bases unmatched to any gene: 2. For the CDR3, the DNA is TGTGCCAGCAGCTTTAGCGGGTGGAACACCGGGGAGCTGTTTTTT. Encoded protein: CASSFSGWNTGELFF.

The chain has TRBV18 and TRBJ2-4, with 11 positions matching TRBD2. In germline, CDR1 is KGHSH, CDR2 LQKENI. The CDR3 totals 18 residues. With V trimmed by 3 bases and J by 3 bases, 10 bases remained unmatched. The CDR3 is CASSPLGSSGGGKNIQYF. The CDR3 bases are TGTGCCAGCTCACCGCTTGGGAGTAGCGGGGGGGGCAAAAACATTCAGTACTTC.

The chain couples TRBV5-6 to TRBJ2-2; no firm D call. V shed 2 bases and J shed 1 base, with 3 bases lying between them. The CDR3 length is 13 residues. From germline, CDR1 is SGHDT and CDR2 YYEEEE. This CDR3 reads CASSFGNTGELFF. The CDR3 DNA reads as TGTGCCAGCAGCTTTGGGAACACCGGGGAGCTGTTTTTT.

The genes are TRBV4-2 and TRBJ2-5; D call uncertain. The DNA end favors TRBJ2-7, so the J call may be wrong. Germline V gene sequence: CDR1 LGHNA, CDR2 YNFKEQ. The CDR3 sequence is 16 residues long. CDR3: CASSQQGPPPSYEQYF. In nucleotides, the CDR3 is TGTGCCAGCAGCCAGCAAGGACCGCCCCCTTCCTACGAGCAGTACTTC.

This rearrangement joins TRBV28 to TRBJ1-3; D is undetermined. Per the germline V gene, CDR1 is MDHEN and CDR2 is SYDVKM. The CDR3 loop spans 14 amino acids. Trimming left V 6 bases short and J 2 bases short, with 11 bases between. CDR3 DNA: TGTGCCAGCAGGGGAGGACGAACTGGAAACACCATATATTTT. This gives the protein CASRGGRTGNTIYF.

The chain is built from TRBV6-5 and TRBJ2-1; D perhaps matches TRBD2 (5 bases). V gave up 0 bases and J gave up 9 bases, with 12 bases separating them. Germline assignment: CDR1 MNHEY and CDR2 SVGAGI. This CDR3 comprises 14 residues. In nucleotides, the CDR3 is TGTGCCAGCAGTTACTCGAGGAGCGGCGGTGAGCAGTTCTTC. This sequence encodes CASSYSRSGGEQFF.

This clone was observed a few times. V gene TRBV27 combines with J gene TRBJ2-5; TRBD2 matches 9 bases. The V segment lost 0 bases and the J segment 1 base; nucleotides outside the gene matches: 3. The CDR3 contains 16 residues. Germline-derived CDR1 and CDR2 are MNHEY and SMNVEV (reference sequence). CDR3 sequence reads: CASSLSPSGIQETQYF. The CDR3 region has the DNA TGTGCCAGCAGTTTATCCCCTAGCGGGATCCAAGAGACCCAGTACTTC.

The chain joins TRBV19 to TRBJ2-5, with D uncertain. The germline V gene encodes CDR1 LNHDA and CDR2 SQIVND (reference sequence). The length of the CDR3 is 14 residues. V was shortened by 9 bases and J by 3 bases, with 17 bases between the two germline ends. In nucleotides, the CDR3 is TGTGCCAGCAGATTACGTGGGCCGGAAGAGACCCAGTACTTC. It is translated as CASRLRGPEETQYF.

This clone was picked up one time. This chain joins TRBV9 and TRBJ2-3, with D tentatively TRBD1 (5 bases). This CDR3 region has 17 residues. Looked up from germline, CDR1 is SGDLS and CDR2 is YYNGEE. V lost 1 base to trimming and J lost 1 base, with 16 bases between them. The chain's CDR3 is CASSVSPQGLGTDTQYF. The CDR3 nucleotides read TGTGCCAGCAGCGTAAGCCCCCAGGGCCTCGGCACAGATACGCAGTATTTT.

Here the CDR3 DNA reads TGTGCCAGCAGCTGTCTCGGACTAGCGGGGGGCACAGATACGCAGTATTTT. Translation: CASSCLGLAGGTDTQYF. V is TRBV21-1 and J is TRBJ2-3; TRBD2 is the table's D call, not checked against the DNA. TRBV21-1 is tagged as a pseudogene. This CDR3 region has 17 residues.

V usage is TRBV9 and J usage is TRBJ1-1; unclear D gene. The V end was cut by 3 bases, the J end by 0 bases, with 12 bases between. Germline CDR1 is SGDLS and CDR2 is YYNGEE. The CDR3 totals 15 residues. The CDR3 sequence: CASSANWGVNTEAFF. CDR3 bases: TGTGCCAGCAGCGCGAACTGGGGTGTGAACACTGAAGCTTTCTTT.

The rearrangement links TRBV5-8 to TRBJ2-5; D gene unclear. Germline CDR1 is SGHTS and CDR2 is YDEGEE. The CDR3 sequence is 10 residues long. The V gene lost 6 bases and the J gene lost 3 bases, with 3 bases spanning the gap. CDR3 residues: CASNKETQYF. In DNA form, the CDR3 reads TGTGCCAGCAACAAAGAGACCCAGTACTTC. The whole variable domain, filled in from reference TRBV5-8 and TRBJ2-5, reads EAGVTQSPTHLIKTRGQQATLRCSPISGHTSVYWYQQALGLGLQFLLWYDEGEERNRGNFPPRFSGRQFPNYSSELNVNALELEDSALYLCASNKETQYFGPGTRLLVL.

This rearrangement joins TRBV14 to TRBJ2-3; D remains ambiguous. CDR3 length equals 12 residues. V was cut by 5 bases and J by 4 bases, with 7 bases left in between. Germline CDR1 SGHDN, CDR2 FVKESK. Here the CDR3 reads CASSDTADTQYF. Written as DNA, the CDR3 is TGTGCCAGCAGCGACACGGCAGATACGCAGTATTTT.

The rearrangement links TRBV27 to TRBJ2-7; TRBD1 matches at 7 bases. V dropped 6 bases and J dropped 4; count of bases not matched to a gene: 9. CDR3 size: 14 residues. From germline, CDR1 is MNHEY and CDR2 SMNVEV (reference sequence). The CDR3 nucleotides are TGTGCCAGCAGATCATTACAGGGGTCGTACGAGCAGTACTTC. Translating gives CASRSLQGSYEQYF.